Reported below is one T cell receptor (beta chain). In the authors' workflow: Researchers report that nucleated cell counts were estimated from reference gene primer amplification. The table came from immunoSEQ multiplex PCR; TCRdb's copy has only in-frame clones and leaves some out. The V and J calls and the clone size are those of that table, but D and trimming were determined from the DNA. Of roughly 110,000 clones in the sample, roughly 80% were seen once. This sample was included in a study of blood T cell repertoires in COVID-19. For the study at large: From the United States, Italy and Spain came samples of acute and convalescent COVID-19. The cDNA or gDNA used as material had been derived from T cells, B-cell-depleted T cells, or PBMCs.

CDR3 length equals 13 residues. V shed 2 bases and J shed 5 bases, with 10 bases lying between them. The chain recombines TRBV12-3 or TRBV12-4 with TRBJ2-7; D gene unclear. Source material: peripheral blood. The receptor's source is a human donor in a cohort sampled during active COVID-19. The CDR3 reads CASSLLWADEQYF. DNA for the CDR3: TGTGCCAGCAGTTTATTGTGGGCCGACGAGCAGTACTTC.